These T cell receptor beta chains were read from a single sample in a study of CD8 T cells in ankylosing spondylitis. One entry per CDR3 protein, called by TCRdb with MiXCR from the 5' RACE reads. The sample contains about 800,000 distinct CDR3 sequences, 12% of which appear only once. The sequencing input was blood, either unsorted or a sorted T cell fraction (not recorded which). The receptors shown here come from a male donor with ankylosing spondylitis. CDR3s include the opening cysteine and the closing phenylalanine or tryptophan. Each record gives: CDR3 protein, CDR3 DNA, J gene, V gene, clone size, D gene. A D gene is named only where the DNA matches it firmly. A row's size may be missing; if present it is once, few, many or a size class.

CASSLTPYSYNEQFF,TGTGCCAGCAGCTTAACACCATACTCCTACAATGAGCAGTTCTTC,TRBJ2-1,TRBV7-2,.,.
CASGRETNEQFF,TGCGCCAGCGGGCGGGAGACCAATGAGCAGTTCTTC,TRBJ2-1,TRBV10-1,few,TRBD2
CSARDGGLSGNTIYF,TGCAGTGCTCGGGACGGTGGCCTCTCTGGAAACACCATATATTTT,TRBJ1-3,TRBV20-1,few,.
CSAPPRRAATDTQYF,TGCAGTGCTCCTCCCCGGAGGGCGGCCACAGATACGCAGTATTTT,TRBJ2-3,TRBV20-1,many,.
CASSDSSSYNSPLHF,TGTGCCAGTTCCGATTCGAGCTCCTATAATTCACCCCTCCACTTT,TRBJ1-6,TRBV28,.,.
CASSLSRQFGNTIYF,TGTGCCAGCAGCCTATCTAGGCAGTTTGGAAACACCATATATTTT,TRBJ1-3,TRBV7-2,.,.
CASSDEGVGARKEQYF,TGTGCCAGCAGTGATGAGGGGGTCGGGGCACGAAAGGAGCAGTACTTC,TRBJ2-7,TRBV6-1,many,.
CSARDRRRGASYEQYF,TGCAGTGCTAGAGATCGTAGGCGGGGGGCCTCCTACGAGCAGTACTTC,TRBJ2-7,TRBV20-1,.,TRBD2
CATSREGKGGEKLFF,TGTGCCACCAGCAGAGAGGGGAAGGGAGGTGAAAAACTGTTTTTT,TRBJ1-4,TRBV15,few,.
CSVDEGRGTEAFF,TGCAGCGTTGATGAGGGCAGGGGGACTGAAGCTTTCTTT,TRBJ1-1,TRBV29-1,.,TRBD1
CASSLTGIRYEQYF,TGTGCCAGCAGTTTAACCGGCATCCGCTACGAGCAGTACTTC,TRBJ2-7,TRBV28,few,.
CASSPGVQGVGEQYF,TGTGCCAGCAGCCCCGGAGTACAGGGGGTAGGCGAGCAGTACTTC,TRBJ2-7,TRBV11-3,once,TRBD1
CASSGTGLINYGYTF,TGTGCCAGCAGCGGGACAGGACTAATAAACTATGGCTACACCTTC,TRBJ1-2,TRBV10-3,many,TRBD1
CASSLMTGTGDNEQFF,TGTGCCAGCTCACTCATGACCGGGACAGGGGACAATGAGCAGTTCTTC,TRBJ2-1,TRBV18,.,TRBD1
CASSLQRGGGSYNEQFF,TGCGCCAGCAGCTTGCAACGAGGAGGGGGCTCCTACAATGAGCAGTTCTTC,TRBJ2-1,TRBV5-1,few,.
CASSQSLGTGGEKLFF,TGTGCCAGCAGCCAGAGCCTTGGGACAGGGGGTGAAAAACTGTTTTTT,TRBJ1-4,TRBV9,many,TRBD1
CASSLFQTTNTGELFF,TGTGCCAGCAGCTTATTCCAGACTACGAACACCGGGGAGCTGTTTTTT,TRBJ2-2,TRBV7-2,.,.
CASSLTGGSSYGYTF,TGCGCCAGCAGCTTGACAGGGGGTTCCAGCTATGGCTACACCTTC,TRBJ1-2,TRBV5-1,.,TRBD1
CASLRGAGDNEQFF,TGTGCCAGCCTCCGGGGAGCGGGAGACAATGAGCAGTTCTTC,TRBJ2-1,TRBV27,.,TRBD2
CASSYGGWDTEAFF,TGTGCCAGCAGTTACGGGGGTTGGGACACTGAAGCTTTCTTT,TRBJ1-1,TRBV6-5,few,.
CASSVETSGRAYNEQFF,TGTGCCAGCAGCGTAGAGACTAGCGGGAGGGCCTACAATGAGCAGTTCTTC,TRBJ2-1,TRBV9,.,TRBD2
CSARARQGTGELFF,TGCAGTGCTAGGGCTCGACAGGGGACCGGGGAGCTGTTTTTT,TRBJ2-2,TRBV20-1,few,TRBD1
CASRMGRQAGELFF,TGTGCCAGCAGAATGGGCAGGCAGGCCGGGGAGCTGTTTTTT,TRBJ2-2,TRBV6-1,many,.
CASSEILAGLPNTQYF,TGTGCCAGCAGTGAAATACTAGCGGGCCTACCGAATACGCAGTATTTT,TRBJ2-3,TRBV6-1,.,TRBD2
CSVDPGMNTEAFF,TGCAGCGTTGACCCCGGGATGAACACTGAAGCTTTCTTT,TRBJ1-1,TRBV29-1,many,.
CASSRPGTGLNTEAFF,TGTGCCAGCAGCCGTCCCGGGACAGGGTTGAACACTGAAGCTTTCTTT,TRBJ1-1,TRBV7-9,.,TRBD1
CASSVGEQAYEQYF,TGTGCCAGCAGCGTAGGGGAACAGGCCTACGAGCAGTACTTC,TRBJ2-7,TRBV9,few,.
CAIRSGRAADTQYF,TGTGCCATCAGGAGCGGGAGGGCCGCAGATACGCAGTATTTT,TRBJ2-3,TRBV10-3,many,TRBD2
CSARPWGRNEKLFF,TGCAGTGCTAGGCCTTGGGGGCGCAATGAAAAACTGTTTTTT,TRBJ1-4,TRBV20-1,.,.
CASSQDGWGRRDTEAFF,TGTGCCAGCAGCCAAGACGGTTGGGGGAGGCGAGACACTGAAGCTTTCTTT,TRBJ1-1,TRBV3-1,many,.
CSVLRQGRGEQYF,TGCAGCGTTCTTAGACAGGGGAGGGGCGAGCAGTACTTC,TRBJ2-7,TRBV29-1,many,.
CSVAPGWETEAFF,TGCAGCGTTGCGCCAGGTTGGGAGACTGAAGCTTTCTTT,TRBJ1-1,TRBV29-1,many,.
CASSFRLAASYNEQFF,TGCGCCAGCAGCTTCAGACTAGCTGCTTCCTACAATGAGCAGTTCTTC,TRBJ2-1,TRBV5-1,few,TRBD2
CSARGLREYVGELFF,TGCAGTGCTAGAGGGTTGCGGGAGTATGTCGGGGAGCTGTTTTTT,TRBJ2-2,TRBV20-1,.,TRBD2
CASSRDRGRGYTF,TGTGCCAGCAGTCGCGACAGGGGTAGGGGCTACACCTTC,TRBJ1-2,TRBV2,few,TRBD1
CASSARQGNQPQHF,TGTGCCAGCAGCGCCCGACAGGGCAATCAGCCCCAGCATTTT,TRBJ1-5,TRBV7-2,.,.
CASSTRGDYGYTF,TGTGCCAGCTCCACAAGGGGGGACTATGGCTACACCTTC,TRBJ1-2,TRBV4-2,many,.
CASTVGAPYNEQFF,TGTGCCAGCACTGTGGGAGCACCCTACAATGAGCAGTTCTTC,TRBJ2-1,TRBV28,.,.
CSASQDSGYTF,TGCAGTGCTTCCCAAGACAGTGGCTACACCTTC,TRBJ1-2,TRBV20-1,many,.
CSASASGRVETQYF,TGCAGTGCTAGTGCTAGCGGGAGGGTGGAGACCCAGTACTTC,TRBJ2-5,TRBV20-1,.,TRBD2
CASSFGRTYNEQFF,TGTGCCAGCAGCTTCGGCAGGACATACAATGAGCAGTTCTTC,TRBJ2-1,TRBV7-9,few,.
CASSPGPTAGGNNEQFF,TGCGCCAGCAGCCCTGGCCCCACAGCGGGAGGCAACAATGAGCAGTTCTTC,TRBJ2-1,TRBV4-1,.,TRBD2
CASSLEGNSPLHF,TGTGCCAGCAGTTTAGAGGGGAATTCACCCCTCCACTTT,TRBJ1-6,TRBV7-9,many,.
CSARDWAGEDLYGYTF,TGCAGTGCTAGAGATTGGGCAGGGGAAGACCTGTATGGCTACACCTTC,TRBJ1-2,TRBV20-1,many,.
CSASITGRNQPQHF,TGCAGTGCTAGTATTACAGGGAGAAATCAGCCCCAGCATTTT,TRBJ1-5,TRBV20-1,.,.
CAISPRAGYEQYF,TGTGCCATCAGCCCAAGGGCCGGCTACGAGCAGTACTTC,TRBJ2-7,TRBV10-3,many,.
CSVEDRTNTGELFF,TGCAGCGTTGAGGATAGGACGAACACCGGGGAGCTGTTTTTT,TRBJ2-2,TRBV29-1,many,.
CASSLVTAGVLHEQYF,TGCGCCAGCAGCTTGGTTACGGCAGGGGTTCTTCACGAGCAGTACTTC,TRBJ2-7,TRBV5-1,.,.
CASSPTRGLNYGYTF,TGTGCCAGCAGTCCAACCCGGGGCCTTAACTATGGCTACACCTTC,TRBJ1-2,TRBV6-1,few,.
CASSLVMGPGEKLFF,TGTGCCAGCAGCTTGGTTATGGGACCCGGTGAAAAACTGTTTTTT,TRBJ1-4,TRBV5-5,few,.
CAISESEGLGAFF,TGTGCCATCAGTGAGTCTGAGGGCCTGGGAGCTTTCTTT,TRBJ1-1,TRBV10-3,few,.
CSARGGSQPPDTQYF,TGCAGTGCTAGAGGGGGAAGCCAACCTCCAGATACGCAGTATTTT,TRBJ2-3,TRBV20-1,many,.
CASSLRDDEQFF,TGTGCCAGCAGCCTCAGGGATGATGAGCAGTTCTTC,TRBJ2-1,TRBV6-1,.,.
CASSWGTRDRPNTEAFF,TGCGCCAGCAGCTGGGGCACCCGGGACAGACCGAACACTGAAGCTTTCTTT,TRBJ1-1,TRBV5-1,.,TRBD1
CATSRDRGNSYGYTF,TGTGCCACCAGCAGAGATCGGGGAAATTCCTATGGCTACACCTTC,TRBJ1-2,TRBV15,.,.
CATSDPTGSGEKLFF,TGTGCCACCAGTGACCCGACAGGGAGTGGAGAAAAACTGTTTTTT,TRBJ1-4,TRBV24-1,few,TRBD1
CSLFMNEQFF,TGCAGTCTCTTTATGAATGAGCAGTTCTTC,TRBJ2-1,TRBV20-1,few,.